Each of the 29 T cell receptor beta chains below was sequenced from the same sample in a study of T cell responses to AZD1222 COVID-19 vaccine (dated by TCRdb to the early 2020s). Per the publication, the time point label means: about 28 days (+/-7) after the second vaccine dose. Taken with the paper, the label for treatment or condition translates to: meningococcal conjugate vaccine given as trial control. The library was obtained by the immunoSEQ multiplex PCR assay. Drawn from immuneACCESS, this table holds only the in-frame rearrangements with V and J called that TCRdb kept. Clones are partly lost; checked studies trace under half to an unresolved V gene and leave the rest unexplained. A total of roughly 200,000 clones appear in this sample, about 95% of them only once. The ten biggest clones cover over 1.5% of the sample. The input for sequencing was peripheral blood, taken 28 days after the second dose of the MenACWY control vaccine. These receptors all stem from an adult who received the MenACWY meningococcal vaccine as a control.

V and J are TRBV27 and TRBJ2-7; D possibly corresponds to TRBD1 (6 bases). Trimming pared 5 bases from V and 4 bases from J, leaving 15 bases between. CDR3 size: 14 residues. Germline CDR1 and CDR2: MNHEY and SMNVEV (reference sequence). CDR3 protein: CASSPGTSGYEQYF. The CDR3 DNA reads TGTGCCAGCAGTCCCGGGACAAGTGGGTACGAGCAGTACTTC.

This chain joins TRBV19 and TRBJ2-7, with 7 bases lining up with TRBD2. The CDR3 is made up of 15 amino acids. Germline-derived CDR1 and CDR2 are LNHDA and SQIVND (reference sequence). V lost 5 bases and J lost 7; bases outside the gene matches: 14. The CDR3 nucleotides read TGTGCCAGTAGTCCCTCCGGGACTACCGCGAGGGAGCAGTACTTC. Amino acids: CASSPSGTTAREQYF.

This chain joins TRBV4-3 and TRBJ2-3; D not resolved. Germline V gives CDR1 LGHNA, CDR2 YSLEER. Trimming removed 1 base from V and 5 bases from J, with 13 bases in between. This CDR3 is 15 amino acids long. CDR3 bases: TGCGCCAGCAGCCAAGGGGGTTCGAGGAAAGATACGCAGTATTTT. It codes for CASSQGGSRKDTQYF.

The chain combines TRBV5-5 with TRBJ2-3; TRBD2 matches 12 bases. J was trimmed by 4 bases and V by 4 bases; bases with no gene match: 7. CDR1 and CDR2 (germline): SGHKS, YYEKEE (reference sequence). The length of the CDR3 is 16 residues. The CDR3 sequence is CASSLTSGSLSDTQYF. The DNA of the CDR3 is TGTGCCAGCAGCCTGACTAGCGGGAGCCTTTCAGATACGCAGTATTTT.

This chain links TRBV19 with TRBJ1-1, with D possibly being TRBD1 (5 bases). The V gene's germline CDR1 is LNHDA and CDR2 SQIVND (reference sequence). Deletions cut 5 bases from V and 3 bases from J, with 13 bases between. This CDR3 comprises 14 residues. The CDR3 loop is CASSPRGGYTEAFF. CDR3 sequence (DNA): TGTGCCAGTAGTCCTCGGGGGGGGTACACTGAAGCTTTCTTT. The full variable domain, with the rest looked up from reference TRBV19 and TRBJ1-1, is DGGITQSPKYLFRKEGQNVTLSCEQNLNHDAMYWYRQDPGQGLRLIYYSQIVNDFQKGDIAEGYSVSREKKESFPLTVTSAQKNPTAFYLCASSPRGGYTEAFFGQGTRLTVV.

The chain has TRBV5-1 and TRBJ1-6, with D tentatively TRBD1 (5 bases). Trimming shortened V by 4 bases and J by 10 bases, and 18 bases separated the two germline ends. Germline V gene sequence: CDR1 SGHRS, CDR2 YFSETQ. This CDR3 spans 15 amino acids. In DNA form, the CDR3 reads TGCGCCAGCAGCCCGGAGTGGGGCCCCGGATCACCCCTCCACTTT. It codes for CASSPEWGPGSPLHF.

V and J are TRBV28 and TRBJ1-4, with D perhaps TRBD1 (5 bases). V was clipped by 5 bases and J by 8 bases, with 15 bases between them. This CDR3 contains 14 residues. Germline V gene sequence: CDR1 MDHEN, CDR2 SYDVKM. The CDR3 sequence is CASSPSGEGEKLFF. The CDR3 nucleotides are TGTGCCAGCAGTCCCTCGGGGGAGGGGGAAAAACTGTTTTTT.

Here the CDR3 DNA reads TGTGCCAGTGCCAGGGAAAATCAGCCCCAGCATTTT. Protein: CASARENQPQHF. The V and J genes are TRBV19 and TRBJ1-5, with a possible D match to TRBD1 (5 bases). V lost 8 bases to trimming and J lost 4 bases, with 9 bases between them. Germline V CDR1 and CDR2: LNHDA, SQIVND (reference sequence). The CDR3 covers 12 residues.

The CDR3 spells CASSIYREAEAFF. CDR3 nucleotide sequence: TGTGCCAGTAGTATTTACAGGGAGGCTGAAGCTTTCTTT. This sequence joins TRBV19 and TRBJ1-1; D possibly corresponds to TRBD1 (6 bases). The germline CDR1 and CDR2 sequences are LNHDA and SQIVND (reference sequence). This CDR3 has 13 amino acids. Trimming took off 3 bases at V and 6 bases at J, with 11 bases between the two ends.

The V and J genes are TRBV9 and TRBJ2-7, with D possibly being TRBD1 or TRBD2 (5 bases each). From germline, CDR1 is SGDLS and CDR2 YYNGEE. This CDR3 region has 14 residues. Trimming removed 2 bases at V and 7 bases at J, with 16 bases between. The CDR3 spells CASSVDGGLGEQYF. CDR3 coding DNA: TGTGCCAGCAGCGTGGATGGGGGTCTAGGGGAGCAGTACTTC. The full variable domain, in which reference TRBV9 and TRBJ2-7 provide the parts outside the CDR3, is DSGVTQTPKHLITATGQRVTLRCSPRSGDLSVYWYQQSLDQGLQFLIQYYNGEERAKGNILERFSAQQFPDLHSELNLSSLELGDSALYFCASSVDGGLGEQYFGPGTRLTVT.

The chain has TRBV28 and TRBJ2-1; D is unresolved. Looked up from germline, CDR1 is MDHEN and CDR2 is SYDVKM. The CDR3 consists of 14 residues. V lost 3 bases and J 7 bases, leaving 13 bases between the germline ends. CDR3 region: CASSLLTRGNEQFF. As DNA, the CDR3 is TGTGCCAGCAGTTTGCTCACTCGCGGTAATGAGCAGTTCTTC.

The genes are TRBV13 and TRBJ2-1; the D is unclear. There are 14 residues in the CDR3. Germline V gene sequence: CDR1 PRHDT, CDR2 FYEKMQ (reference sequence). V was shortened by 0 bases and J by 5 bases, with 8 bases between the two germline ends. In DNA, the CDR3 is TGTGCCAGCAGCTTAGGGAGGATGAACAATGAGCAGTTCTTC. Protein product: CASSLGRMNNEQFF.

The J gene is TRBJ1-2, the V gene TRBV7-2, with 9 bases identical to TRBD1. The CDR3 has 13 amino acids. J gave up 7 bases and V 4 bases, and 4 bases lay outside the gene matches. The germline gives CDR1 SGHTA, CDR2 FQGNSA. CDR3 sequence reads: CASSSGQGLGYTF. As DNA, the CDR3 is TGTGCCAGCAGCTCGGGACAGGGCCTTGGCTACACCTTC.

This clone occurred a few times. This chain connects TRBV19 to TRBJ1-1; D unresolved. Trimming removed 3 bases at V and 2 bases at J, with 7 bases between. The CDR3 spans 13 residues. Germline loops: CDR1 LNHDA, CDR2 SQIVND (reference sequence). CDR3 in amino acids: CASSILGNTEAFF. The CDR3 nucleotides are TGTGCCAGTAGTATCCTTGGCAACACTGAAGCTTTCTTT.

This clone appeared once. The rearrangement joins TRBV27 to TRBJ1-1, with 11 bases lining up with TRBD1. The CDR3 length is 18 residues. Germline V gives CDR1 MNHEY, CDR2 SMNVEV (reference sequence). V dropped 5 bases and J dropped 1; count of bases not matched to a gene: 12. CDR3 region: CASSPYWTGGAGNTEAFF. CDR3 in DNA: TGTGCCAGCAGTCCCTACTGGACAGGGGGCGCAGGGAACACTGAAGCTTTCTTT.

This chain uses TRBV19 with TRBJ2-7, with D possibly being TRBD1 (5 bases). The CDR3 totals 15 residues. Trimming left V 7 bases short and J 3 bases short, with 19 bases between. The germline gives CDR1 LNHDA, CDR2 SQIVND (reference sequence). As DNA, the CDR3 is TGTGCCAGTAAACAGACAGCCTCATCCCACTACGAGCAGTACTTC. Its protein product is CASKQTASSHYEQYF.

V usage is TRBV5-1 and J usage is TRBJ1-1; TRBD1 is a possible D gene (5 bases). V was cut by 4 bases and J by 7 bases, with 20 bases left in between. The germline gives CDR1 SGHRS, CDR2 YFSETQ. The CDR3 is made up of 15 amino acids. The CDR3 loop is CASSGGGLGLGEAFF. CDR3 nucleotides: TGCGCCAGCAGCGGGGGTGGGTTGGGGTTAGGTGAAGCTTTCTTT.

The chain employs TRBV6-5 and TRBJ2-7, with 9 bases aligning to TRBD1. The V gene's germline CDR1 is MNHEY and CDR2 SVGAGI. Trimming at V came to 2 bases and at J to 5 bases, leaving 7 bases not matched to a gene. This CDR3 region has 15 residues. DNA of the CDR3: TGTGCCAGCAGTTACGGGGGACAGGGCCCCCACGAGCAGTACTTC. Translated, it gives CASSYGGQGPHEQYF.

This clone was counted a few times. The J gene is TRBJ2-7, the V gene TRBV7-2; D may be TRBD1 or TRBD2 (6 bases each). This CDR3 has 15 amino acids. V dropped 1 base and J dropped 2 bases, with 12 bases sitting between them. Germline CDR1 SGHTA, CDR2 FQGNSA. CDR3 DNA sequence: TGTGCCAGCAGCTTAGAGGGGGGCAGGACCTACGAGCAGTACTTC. Translated, it gives CASSLEGGRTYEQYF.

This chain connects TRBV5-1 to TRBJ2-1; D may be TRBD2 (6 bases). V was cut by 2 bases and J by 4 bases, with 13 bases left in between. The CDR3 is 15 residues long. CDR1 is SGHRS, CDR2 YFSETQ, per germline. The CDR3 loop is CASSFRSGEYNEQFF. The DNA of the CDR3 is TGCGCCAGCAGCTTTCGGTCGGGGGAGTACAATGAGCAGTTCTTC. The whole variable domain, filled in from reference TRBV5-1 and TRBJ2-1, reads KAGVTQTPRYLIKTRGQQVTLSCSPISGHRSVSWYQQTPGQGLQFLFEYFSETQRNKGNFPGRFSGRQFSNSRSEMNVSTLELGDSALYLCASSFRSGEYNEQFFGPGTRLTVL.

DNA for the CDR3: TGTGCCAGCGCTCCCACCCTTTCTAACTATGGCTACACCTTC. Its translation is CASAPTLSNYGYTF. The chain employs TRBV7-9 and TRBJ1-2; D is uncertain. V was trimmed by 8 bases and J by 0 bases, leaving 13 bases between them. CDR3 size: 14 residues. The germline V gene encodes CDR1 SEHNR and CDR2 FQNEAQ (reference sequence).

This chain uses TRBV7-2 with TRBJ2-7, with a weak D call TRBD2 (6 bases). The CDR3 runs 15 residues. Germline CDR1 and CDR2: SGHTA and FQGNSA. V gave up 1 base and J gave up 1 base, with 11 bases separating them. The CDR3 loop is CASSLEPGDSYEQYF. CDR3 nucleotide sequence: TGTGCCAGCAGCTTAGAGCCGGGAGATTCCTACGAGCAGTACTTC.

V gene TRBV28 combines with J gene TRBJ2-7; 7 positions agree with TRBD2. Germline CDR1 and CDR2: MDHEN and SYDVKM. The J segment lost 5 bases and the V segment lost 3 bases, leaving 4 bases of the junction unmatched. The CDR3 is 13 amino acids. The CDR3 here is CASSFAGVDEQYF. In DNA, the CDR3 is TGTGCCAGCAGTTTTGCGGGAGTTGACGAGCAGTACTTC.

V gene TRBV19 combines with J gene TRBJ2-7, with D perhaps TRBD2 (6 bases). The CDR3 sequence is 14 residues long. Between the trimmed V and J ends, which lost 3 bases and 7 bases, there was a span of 16 bases. The germline V gene encodes CDR1 LNHDA and CDR2 SQIVND (reference sequence). The CDR3 DNA is TGTGCCAGTAGTATGGGGATGGGGGACTGGGAGCAGTACTTC. Protein sequence: CASSMGMGDWEQYF.

This rearrangement joins TRBV3-1 (or the pseudogene TRBV3-2) to TRBJ2-5; perhaps TRBD2 as D (5 bases). The germline V and J ends were trimmed by 0 bases and 7 bases, with 12 bases remaining between them. The CDR3 runs to 14 residues. CDR1 and CDR2 from the germline V gene are LGHDT and YNNKEL (reference sequence). CDR3 protein: CASSQETTPRTQYF. CDR3 DNA sequence: TGTGCCAGCAGCCAAGAGACTACCCCGCGGACCCAGTACTTC.

V and J are TRBV6-2 or TRBV6-3 and TRBJ2-7; TRBD1 matches 9 bases. J was trimmed by 5 bases and V by 4 bases; bases with no gene match: 15. Germline V CDR1 and CDR2: MNHEY, SVGEGT. The CDR3 is made up of 17 amino acids. Written as DNA, the CDR3 is TGTGCCAGCAGTTCACAGGGGGCGATGGTCAGAATCCACGAGCAGTACTTC. This gives the protein CASSSQGAMVRIHEQYF.

This clone was observed a single time. The V gene is TRBV27, the J gene TRBJ2-1; the D gene is possibly TRBD1 (5 bases). The V and J ends lost 3 bases and 4 bases respectively, with 10 bases between them. The germline V gene has CDR1 MNHEY and CDR2 SMNVEV (reference sequence). The length of the CDR3 is 14 residues. Written as DNA, the CDR3 is TGTGCCAGCAGTTTCTTTCAGGGTTACAATGAGCAGTTCTTC. The encoded protein is CASSFFQGYNEQFF.

The J gene is TRBJ2-7, the V gene TRBV4-1; the D gene is possibly TRBD1 (5 bases). The CDR3 is 12 residues long. The ends were cut back, 4 bases at V and 6 bases at J, with 10 bases in the middle. CDR1 and CDR2 (germline): MGHRA, YSYEKL. The CDR3 sequence is CASSRGRGEQYF. The CDR3, as DNA: TGCGCCAGCAGCCGAGGAAGGGGCGAGCAGTACTTC.

Details on this clone: One end of the junction does not line up with germline, which may come from a read error. The J gene is TRBJ2-1, the V gene TRBV15; D is possibly TRBD2 (6 bases). Germline V CDR1 and CDR2: LNHNV, YYDKDF (reference sequence). This CDR3 contains 11 residues. DNA of the CDR3: TGTGCCATCAGCGGGTTGAATGAGCAGTTCTTC. This translates into CAISGLNEQFF.